The 26 T cell receptor beta chains below come from one sample, sequenced in a study of early T cells in non-severe SARS-CoV-2 infection. A single record per CDR3 protein comes from TCRdb applying MiXCR to the 5' RACE reads. The sample records 80,000 or so distinct CDR3 sequences, about 11% being singletons. The starting material was whole blood, obtained at baseline. These receptors originate from an adult who was a healthcare worker with PCR-confirmed SARS-CoV-2 infection or an uninfected control (not recorded which).

This rearrangement joins TRBV11-2 to TRBJ2-5; unclear D gene. V lost 5 bases and J lost 0, with 10 bases in between. Germline CDR1 is SGHAT and CDR2 is FQNNGV. CDR3 length: 14 amino acids. The CDR3 spells CASSIRANQETQYF. CDR3 DNA: TGTGCCAGCAGCATCCGGGCCAACCAAGAGACCCAGTACTTC.

This clonotype was recorded a few times. The rearrangement links TRBV28 to TRBJ2-2; D assignment may be TRBD1 or TRBD2 (5 bases each). The CDR3 is 16 residues long. Per the germline V gene, CDR1 is MDHEN and CDR2 is SYDVKM. Trimming left V 6 bases short and J 3 bases short, with 17 bases between. Here the CDR3 reads CASRSPGRTDTGELFF. CDR3 nucleotide sequence: TGTGCCAGCAGATCGCCGGGACGGACGGACACCGGGGAGCTGTTTTTT.

This chain links TRBV29-1 with TRBJ1-2; weak D call: TRBD1 (6 bases). V was shortened by 8 bases and J by 2 bases, with 9 bases between the two germline ends. This CDR3 has 11 amino acids. The germline V gene has CDR1 SQVTM and CDR2 ANQGSEA. The CDR3 DNA sequence: TGCAGCTCCAGGGGCAACTATGGCTACACCTTC. Translated: CSSRGNYGYTF.

This clonotype was recorded many times. The chain employs TRBV20-1 and TRBJ1-1; no definite D call. This CDR3 region has 16 residues. Trimming took off 3 bases at V and 0 bases at J, with 17 bases between the two ends. Germline values: CDR1 DFQATT, CDR2 SNEGSKA (reference sequence). DNA for the CDR3: TGCAGTGCTAGCCAAAGGAGGGTATCCATGAACACTGAAGCTTTCTTT. It specifies CSASQRRVSMNTEAFF.

This clonotype was detected a few times. The chain joins TRBV12-3 or TRBV12-4 to TRBJ1-2, with TRBD1 matching 9 bases. The V segment lost 6 bases and the J segment 4 bases; nucleotides outside the gene matches: 6. The CDR3 runs to 14 residues. In DNA, the CDR3 is TGTGCCAGCAGCCGGACAGGGGCTGGCTATGGCTACACCTTC. This gives the protein CASSRTGAGYGYTF.

This clonotype showed up many times. The chain couples TRBV18 to TRBJ2-7; 10 nucleotides agree with TRBD1. The CDR3 spans 14 residues. Trimming took 3 bases from V and 6 from J; bases not matched to a gene: 5. Germline CDR1 KGHSH, CDR2 LQKENI. CDR3 sequence: CASSPRDRGPEQYF. In DNA, the CDR3 is TGTGCCAGCTCACCGCGAGACAGGGGGCCCGAGCAGTACTTC.

The DNA for the CDR3 is TGTGCCAGCAGCCTGTGGCAGACTCGCATTAGCACAGATACGCAGTATTTT. Translation: CASSLWQTRISTDTQYF. The chain combines TRBV11-2 with TRBJ2-3; D ambiguous. CDR1 SGHAT and CDR2 FQNNGV come from the germline V gene. CDR3 length: 17 residues. V lost 5 bases, J lost 0 bases, and 18 bases lay in between.

V and J are TRBV19 and TRBJ1-2, with 9 bases aligning to TRBD1. The V gene end was trimmed by 4 bases and the J gene end by 3 bases; junction bases not matched to a gene: 6. The CDR3 contains 15 residues. Per the germline V gene, CDR1 is LNHDA and CDR2 is SQIVND (reference sequence). CDR3 region: CASSNRDRDHYGYTF. The CDR3 DNA sequence: TGTGCCAGTAGTAACCGGGACAGGGATCACTATGGCTACACCTTC. Supplemented by reference TRBV19 and TRBJ1-2, the full variable domain reads DGGITQSPKYLFRKEGQNVTLSCEQNLNHDAMYWYRQDPGQGLRLIYYSQIVNDFQKGDIAEGYSVSREKKESFPLTVTSAQKNPTAFYLCASSNRDRDHYGYTFGSGTRLTVV.

This clonotype was detected only a few times. The genes are TRBV5-8 and TRBJ1-2; TRBD1 matches 9 bases. Germline trimming cut 3 bases from V and 7 bases from J; bases unmatched to any gene: 4. The CDR3 sequence is 13 residues long. Germline V gene sequence: CDR1 SGHTS, CDR2 YDEGEE. CDR3 region: CASSWDREVGYTF. Here the CDR3 DNA reads TGTGCCAGCAGCTGGGACAGGGAAGTTGGCTACACCTTC.

This clonotype showed up just a few times. The chain carries TRBV19 and TRBJ1-5; no clear D. CDR3 length: 13 residues. CDR1 is LNHDA, CDR2 SQIVND, per germline (reference sequence). V dropped 0 bases and J dropped 4 bases, with 4 bases sitting between them. The CDR3 DNA reads TGTGCCAGTAGTATAGATCAAAATCAGCCCCAGCATTTT. Its protein product is CASSIDQNQPQHF.

This clonotype was counted between two and nine times. This chain links TRBV2 with TRBJ1-1; D perhaps matches TRBD1 (5 bases). The germline V gene encodes CDR1 SNHLY and CDR2 FYNNEI. Trimming cost V 2 bases and J 3 bases, with 10 bases left between them. This CDR3 has 14 amino acids. DNA of the CDR3: TGTGCCAGCAGTGAAAGGGGAGGGCACACTGAAGCTTTCTTT. Translating it yields CASSERGGHTEAFF. The full variable domain, its missing parts supplied by reference TRBV2 and TRBJ1-1, is EPEVTQTPSHQVTQMGQEVILRCVPISNHLYFYWYRQILGQKVEFLVSFYNNEISEKSEIFDDQFSVERPDGSNFTLKIRSTKLEDSAMYFCASSERGGHTEAFFGQGTRLTVV.

The CDR3 sequence: CSVTPGSTDTQYF. DNA for the CDR3: TGCAGCGTGACACCGGGGAGCACAGATACGCAGTATTTT. V and J are TRBV29-1 and TRBJ2-3, with D perhaps TRBD2 (5 bases). Looked up from germline, CDR1 is SQVTM and CDR2 is ANQGSEA. Trimming shortened V by 6 bases and J by 0 bases, and 10 bases separated the two germline ends. The CDR3 sequence is 13 residues long.

This clonotype was observed at least ten times. V and J are TRBV5-4 and TRBJ2-5; weak D call: TRBD1 (5 bases). V shed 1 base and J shed 1 base, with 8 bases lying between them. The germline CDR1 and CDR2 sequences are SGHNT and YYREEE (reference sequence). This CDR3 contains 14 residues. The CDR3 nucleotides read TGTGCCAGCAGCTTGACAGGCCGCCAAGAGACCCAGTACTTC. Translation gives CASSLTGRQETQYF.

This clonotype was observed at least ten times. The chain has TRBV20-1 and TRBJ2-1; TRBD1 matches 7 bases. The CDR3 consists of 13 residues. CDR1 and CDR2 from the germline V gene are DFQATT and SNEGSKA (reference sequence). The V and J ends lost 5 bases and 7 bases, in that order; junction bases with no gene match: 8. The CDR3 reads CSAGSVTGNEQFF. DNA for the CDR3: TGCAGTGCTGGGAGTGTGACAGGGAATGAGCAGTTCTTC.

This clonotype was counted only a few times. The J gene is TRBJ1-3, the V gene TRBV5-4; 9 nucleotides line up with TRBD1. The CDR3 spans 15 residues. Unmatched junction bases numbered 5, after V lost 4 bases and J lost 3 bases. Germline CDR1 and CDR2: SGHNT and YYREEE (reference sequence). The CDR3 reads CASSPQDRGGNTIYF. The CDR3 DNA follows: TGTGCCAGCAGCCCCCAGGACAGGGGTGGAAACACCATATATTTT.

The chain is built from TRBV4-2 and TRBJ2-7, with 7 bases aligning to TRBD2. The germline V gene encodes CDR1 LGHNA and CDR2 YNFKEQ. J was trimmed by 1 base and V by 4 bases; bases with no gene match: 7. The CDR3 contains 15 residues. The CDR3 protein is CASSPNLAESYEQYF. For the CDR3, the DNA is TGTGCCAGCAGCCCGAACCTAGCGGAGTCCTACGAGCAGTACTTC.

The chain uses TRBV6-6 and TRBJ1-5; D not certain. Per germline, CDR1 MNHNY and CDR2 SVGAGI (reference sequence). The CDR3 is 13 residues long. Trimming shortened V by 3 bases and J by 4 bases, and 7 bases separated the two germline ends. CDR3 DNA: TGTGCCAGCAGTTATTACACAAATCAGCCCCAGCATTTT. Amino acids: CASSYYTNQPQHF.

This clonotype has ten or more counts. The chain couples TRBV6-2 or TRBV6-3 to TRBJ2-3; D is ambiguous. Germline V CDR1 and CDR2: MNHEY, SVGEGT. Trimming pared 1 base from V and 2 bases from J, leaving 10 bases between. This CDR3 comprises 15 residues. The CDR3 DNA follows: TGTGCCAGCAGTTACTTCCGCAGCTCCACAGATACGCAGTATTTT. This gives the protein CASSYFRSSTDTQYF.

As for this clonotype: Its ends do not fully match the called genes, so a read error is possible. This sequence joins TRBV4-1 and TRBJ1-2; 7 bases are a match to TRBD1. The length of the CDR3 is 13 residues. CDR1 is MGHRA and CDR2 is YSYEKL in the germline V gene. CDR3 amino acids: CTSSQEGGNGYTF. DNA of the CDR3: TGCACCAGCAGCCAAGAAGGGGGCAACGGCTACACCTTC.

This clonotype was counted between two and nine times. The chain joins TRBV6-4 to TRBJ2-5; 12 nucleotides match TRBD1. Germline V lookup: CDR1 MRHNA, CDR2 SNTAGT. This CDR3 comprises 16 residues. After removal of 6 bases from V and 5 bases from J, the junction contained 10 bases not matched to a gene. The CDR3 coding sequence is TGTGCCAGCAGCGCCGGGACAGGGGGCGGCGGGGAGACCCAGTACTTC. Its protein product is CASSAGTGGGGETQYF.

This clonotype was recorded at least ten times. This chain uses TRBV20-1 with TRBJ2-1; TRBD2 might be the D (6 bases). The V gene's germline CDR1 is DFQATT and CDR2 SNEGSKA (reference sequence). This CDR3 comprises 14 residues. The germline V and J ends were trimmed by 7 bases and 0 bases, with 13 bases remaining between them. The CDR3 DNA is TGCAGTGTATCCGGGACTCGCTCCTACAATGAGCAGTTCTTC. Its translation: CSVSGTRSYNEQFF.

This clonotype was found a few times. This rearrangement joins TRBV28 to TRBJ2-3; the D gene is possibly TRBD2 (5 bases). The length of the CDR3 is 16 residues. Germline values: CDR1 MDHEN, CDR2 SYDVKM. V lost 6 bases to trimming and J lost 0 bases, with 16 bases between them. The CDR3 DNA follows: TGTGCCAGCAGCAAACCCCGGGGTACTAGCACAGATACGCAGTATTTT. It translates to CASSKPRGTSTDTQYF.

This clonotype has ten or more counts. The chain joins TRBV9 to TRBJ2-3; TRBD1 matches at 7 bases. The CDR3 covers 15 residues. Germline V lookup: CDR1 SGDLS, CDR2 YYNGEE. The junction had 4 bases not matched to a gene; V was cut back by 2 bases and J by 1 base. CDR3: CASSVRGLGTDTQYF. The DNA of the CDR3 is TGTGCCAGCAGCGTTAGGGGGCTCGGCACAGATACGCAGTATTTT.

The table lists this clonotype with a few counts. Here the CDR3 DNA reads TGTGCCAGCTCACCAAAAACAGGAAACCTTTACGAGCAGTACTTC. This encodes CASSPKTGNLYEQYF. The chain has TRBV18 and TRBJ2-7; perhaps TRBD1 as D (5 bases). Germline V gives CDR1 KGHSH, CDR2 LQKENI. This CDR3 region has 15 residues. Trimming cost V 2 bases and J 4 bases, with 15 bases left between them.

The V gene is TRBV29-1, the J gene TRBJ1-2, with no clear D. The CDR3 totals 14 residues. Trimming stripped 4 bases from V and 5 bases from J, with 17 bases between. CDR1 and CDR2 from the germline V gene are SQVTM and ANQGSEA. The CDR3 nucleotides are TGCAGCGTTGTGCCCTTCCGGGCCCTTTATGGCTACACCTTC. It codes for CSVVPFRALYGYTF.

The chain couples TRBV6-2 or TRBV6-3 to TRBJ1-1; D not resolved. CDR1 is MNHEY, CDR2 SVGEGT, per germline. V dropped 1 base and J dropped 5 bases, with 8 bases sitting between them. The CDR3 is 13 residues long. CDR3 sequence reads: CASSYFQNTEAFF. CDR3 sequence (DNA): TGTGCCAGCAGTTACTTTCAGAATACTGAAGCTTTCTTT.